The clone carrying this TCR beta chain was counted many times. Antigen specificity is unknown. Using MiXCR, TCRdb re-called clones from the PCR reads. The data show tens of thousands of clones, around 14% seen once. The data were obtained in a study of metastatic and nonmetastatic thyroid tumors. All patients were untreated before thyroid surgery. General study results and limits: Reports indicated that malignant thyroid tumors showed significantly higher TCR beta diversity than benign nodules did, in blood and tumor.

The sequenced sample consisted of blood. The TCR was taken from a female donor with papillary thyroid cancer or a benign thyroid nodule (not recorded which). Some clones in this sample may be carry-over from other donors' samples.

In DNA, the CDR3 is TGTGCCAGCAGTTACTCGAGGTTGGCGGACAGGGAAAACATTCAGTACTTC. This codes for CASSYSRLADRENIQYF. The chain carries TRBV6-5 and TRBJ2-4; 8 nucleotides align to TRBD1. Germline CDR1 and CDR2: MNHEY and SVGAGI. CDR3 length: 17 amino acids. The J segment lost 5 bases and the V segment lost 0 bases, leaving 9 bases of the junction unmatched.